This is a list of T cell receptor beta chains from one sample in a study of T cells in Graves' hyperthyroidism and ophthalmopathy. TCRdb independently ran MiXCR on the multiplex PCR reads; one entry per CDR3 protein. The profile shows some 490,000 distinct CDR3 sequences, 22% of them singletons. Source material: blood. The receptors were sampled from a woman in her 70s with Graves' ophthalmopathy. Each CDR3 is given with its conserved first and last residue.

v_call cdr3_length cdr3_aa
TRBV5-4 12 CASSRQDNEQFF
TRBV28 15 CASSFLGATNEKLFF
TRBV11-3 15 CASSTSDARADTQYF
TRBV2 15 CASSRSASSYNEQFF
TRBV10-3 13 CAISDPDGYGYTF
TRBV19 15 CASSTRRNGPYEQYF
TRBV6-2/TRBV6-3 16 CASSMLQGIFPTEAFF
TRBV12-3/TRBV12-4 16 CASSLGGMGSYNEQFF
TRBV15 15 CATSRDRVGNQPQHF
TRBV30 10 CACNRCGTFF
TRBV20-1 17 CSARKPAGSISTDTQYF
TRBV7-3 14 CASSLRGNTGELFF
TRBV28 17 CASRIPQGLSSYNEQFF
TRBV12-3/TRBV12-4 14 CASRKQGASYGYTF
TRBV28 11 CASSSRSDYTF
TRBV30 14 CAWSAGGPENEQFF
TRBV6-2/TRBV6-3 19 CASGYPATGTSGSTDTQYF
TRBV19 18 CASSIVGTGGAGANVLTF
TRBV7-3 14 CASSLFSNTGELFF
TRBV20-1 16 CSARKTSWDRSYGYTF
TRBV7-9 14 CASSPGTGPYEQYF
TRBV6-2/TRBV6-3 13 CASKLAGENEQFF
TRBV20-1 14 CSARSSGRGDTQYF
TRBV20-1 12 CSARNAVYGYTF
TRBV10-3 19 CAISEFSRGTSSGANVLTF
TRBV3-1 15 CATKASSGFSYEQYF
TRBV28 10 CALTRAGDFF
TRBV5-1 13 CASSTSKFNEQFF
TRBV28 18 CASSQAGVEGYTDNEQFF